One sample yielded the 17 T cell receptor beta chains listed below, sequenced in a study of early T cells in non-severe SARS-CoV-2 infection. TCRdb recomputed calls from the 5' RACE reads with MiXCR, one row per CDR3 protein. The repertoire consists of approximately 80,000 distinct CDR3 sequences, with about 11% occurring once and the leading ten covering around 12%. Source: whole blood, taken at baseline. The receptors come from an adult who was a healthcare worker with PCR-confirmed SARS-CoV-2 infection or an uninfected control (not recorded which).

CDR3 protein: CASSFERLNTEAFF. The DNA of the CDR3 is TGCGCCAGCAGCTTCGAAAGGCTGAACACTGAAGCTTTCTTT. The V gene is TRBV5-1, the J gene TRBJ1-1; D unresolved. Germline V gene sequence: CDR1 SGHRS, CDR2 YFSETQ. CDR3 length: 14 residues. The germline V and J ends were trimmed by 2 bases and 0 bases, with 8 bases remaining between them.

This chain uses TRBV18 with TRBJ2-1; 7 bases are a match to TRBD1. The CDR3 is made up of 20 amino acids. Germline V gene lookup returns CDR1 KGHSH and CDR2 LQKENI. The V segment lost 0 bases and the J segment 0 bases; nucleotides outside the gene matches: 14. CDR3 in DNA: TGTGCCAGCTCACCACCTAAGGGGGCGCCCCCATTAGACTCCTACAATGAGCAGTTCTTC. This encodes CASSPPKGAPPLDSYNEQFF.

This clonotype was seen more than once but under ten times. Written as DNA, the CDR3 is TGTGCCAGCAGCCCTAGTGGGGGGGCGAGAGGAAACACCATATATTTT. This sequence encodes CASSPSGGARGNTIYF. V is TRBV7-2 and J is TRBJ1-3, with D possibly TRBD1 on 6 matching bases. V gave up 5 bases and J gave up 4 bases, with 18 bases separating them. CDR1 and CDR2 from the germline V gene are SGHTA and FQGNSA. The CDR3 totals 16 residues.

J is TRBJ2-7 and V is TRBV5-6; no clear D. The ends were cut back, 4 bases at V and 1 base at J, with 6 bases in the middle. Germline-derived CDR1 and CDR2 are SGHDT and YYEEEE. The length of the CDR3 is 12 residues. CDR3 loop: CASSVSSYEQYF. In nucleotides, the CDR3 is TGTGCCAGCAGCGTGTCTTCCTACGAGCAGTACTTC.

This clonotype occurred many times. The final CDR3 position lacks the conserved phenylalanine or tryptophan, pointing to a likely read error. The V and J genes are TRBV7-9 and TRBJ2-3; D perhaps matches TRBD1 (6 bases). The CDR3 has 12 amino acids. In germline, CDR1 is SEHNR, CDR2 FQNEAQ (reference sequence). Trimming shortened V by 7 bases and J by 7 bases, and 12 bases separated the two germline ends. The CDR3 nucleotides are TGTGCCAGCACCTCGGACAGTAATACGCAGTATTCT. It specifies CASTSDSNTQYS.

This clonotype was counted ten times or more. This rearrangement joins TRBV18 to TRBJ2-3; D uncertain. The CDR3 covers 13 residues. Trimming took 0 bases from V and 6 from J, leaving 7 bases between them. Looked up from germline, CDR1 is KGHSH and CDR2 is LQKENI. CDR3 sequence (DNA): TGTGCCAGCTCACCACCGAACTCCGATACGCAGTATTTT. Amino acid sequence: CASSPPNSDTQYF.

In its sample, this clonotype was seen many times. The chain has TRBV7-2 and TRBJ1-4; no clear D gene. Germline V CDR1 and CDR2: SGHTA, FQGNSA. The germline V and J ends were trimmed by 2 bases and 0 bases, with 7 bases remaining between them. The CDR3 runs 15 residues. DNA for the CDR3: TGTGCCAGCAGCTTACTGCGAGCAACTAATGAAAAACTGTTTTTT. It specifies CASSLLRATNEKLFF.

This clonotype was observed a few times. V and J are TRBV7-7 and TRBJ2-5; tentatively, D is TRBD2 (5 bases). Trimming pared 4 bases from V and 2 bases from J, leaving 11 bases between. The germline gives CDR1 SSHAT, CDR2 FNYEAQ (reference sequence). This CDR3 has 14 amino acids. Here the CDR3 reads CASSSTTGQETQYF. In DNA form, the CDR3 reads TGTGCCAGCAGCTCAACCACGGGACAAGAGACCCAGTACTTC.

This clonotype has just a few counts. This chain joins TRBV28 and TRBJ2-7; 8 nucleotides match TRBD2. CDR3 length equals 15 residues. J lost 0 bases, V lost 6 bases, and 7 bases had no gene match. Germline V lookup: CDR1 MDHEN, CDR2 SYDVKM. For the CDR3, the DNA is TGTGCCAGCAGATTAGTAGCGGGGAGCTCCTACGAGCAGTACTTC. Translated, it gives CASRLVAGSSYEQYF. Supplemented by reference TRBV28 and TRBJ2-7, the full variable domain reads DVKVTQSSRYLVKRTGEKVFLECVQDMDHENMFWYRQDPGLGLRLIYFSYDVKMKEKGDIPEGYSVSREKKERFSLILESASTNQTSMYLCASRLVAGSSYEQYFGPGTRLTVT.

This clonotype appeared a few times. The chain joins TRBV11-3 to TRBJ2-2; maybe TRBD1 (7 bases). Trimming left V 6 bases short and J 1 base short, with 24 bases between. The germline CDR1 and CDR2 sequences are SGHNT and YENEEA. The CDR3 spans 19 residues. The CDR3, as DNA: TGTGCCAGCAGAGATACCTCCAAAGGAGGGGGCGAGAACACCGGGGAGCTGTTTTTT. Translated: CASRDTSKGGGENTGELFF.

There are a few counts of this clonotype. The chain is built from TRBV10-3 and TRBJ2-3; possible D gene TRBD2, 6 bases. Between the trimmed V and J ends, which lost 3 bases and 0 bases, there was a span of 10 bases. Per the germline V gene, CDR1 is ENHRY and CDR2 is SYGVKD. The CDR3 totals 15 residues. The CDR3 DNA follows: TGTGCCATCAGTGACCCAAGCGGGAGCACAGATACGCAGTATTTT. It is translated as CAISDPSGSTDTQYF.

There are a few counts of this clonotype. The chain joins TRBV7-6 to TRBJ2-1, with 7 bases identical to TRBD1. Germline V CDR1 and CDR2: SGHVS, FNYEAQ. Losses at the gene ends were 4 bases for V and 10 bases for J; bases not matched to a gene: 7. The CDR3 length is 13 residues. The CDR3 nucleotides read TGTGCCAGCAGCTCGCGGACAGGCGGGGAGCAGTTCTTC. Translating gives CASSSRTGGEQFF.

This clonotype has a count of ten or more. The V gene is TRBV10-3, the J gene TRBJ1-1; tentative D call: TRBD1 (6 bases). The CDR3 covers 12 residues. V was pared by 8 bases and J by 6 bases, with 13 bases between. The germline gives CDR1 ENHRY, CDR2 SYGVKD. The CDR3 is CAIGQFPPEAFF. The CDR3 nucleotides read TGTGCCATCGGACAGTTCCCTCCTGAAGCTTTCTTT.

The chain employs TRBV29-1 and TRBJ1-1; D is uncertain. This CDR3 has 13 amino acids. The ends were cut back, 4 bases at V and 5 bases at J, with 14 bases in the middle. Germline loops: CDR1 SQVTM, CDR2 ANQGSEA. CDR3 amino acids: CSVGTAVGTEAFF. Written as DNA, the CDR3 is TGCAGCGTTGGCACAGCCGTGGGAACTGAAGCTTTCTTT.

This clonotype was seen repeatedly, ten times or more. The V and J genes are TRBV7-6 and TRBJ2-3; D possibly corresponds to TRBD1 (6 bases). V lost 2 bases to trimming and J lost 1 base, with 13 bases between them. The CDR3 is 16 amino acids. The germline V gene has CDR1 SGHVS and CDR2 FNYEAQ. CDR3 loop: CASSLYRDVGTDTQYF. CDR3 DNA sequence: TGTGCCAGCAGCTTATACAGGGACGTTGGCACAGATACGCAGTATTTT.

This clonotype came up once. The rearrangement uses TRBV29-1 and TRBJ1-4; D is uncertain. Germline CDR1 is SQVTM and CDR2 is ANQGSEA. V was cut by 0 bases and J by 0 bases, with 8 bases left in between. The CDR3 consists of 15 residues. The CDR3 sequence is CSVEDLTATNEKLFF. The CDR3 nucleotides are TGCAGCGTTGAAGATCTAACAGCAACTAATGAAAAACTGTTTTTT.

This clonotype came up many times. Written as DNA, the CDR3 is TGTGCCTGGACCATCGGGACCGATGGTTCTTGGCTCACTGAAGCTTTCTTT. This sequence encodes CAWTIGTDGSWLTEAFF. The rearrangement links TRBV30 to TRBJ1-1; tentative D call: TRBD1 (5 bases). Trimming removed 4 bases from V and 4 bases from J, with 25 bases in between. Germline lookup yields CDR1 GTSNPN and CDR2 SVGIG (reference sequence). This CDR3 is built from 17 residues.